The clone carrying this T cell receptor (beta chain) was detected a few times. Its antigen is undetermined. V lost 6 bases, J lost 0 bases, and 9 bases lay in between. Germline V CDR1 and CDR2: MNHEY, SVGAGI. The CDR3 totals 13 residues. The record originates from a study of cytomegalovirus exposure and HLA in healthy donors. Points from the study as a whole: An analysis that was carried out later associated 17,000 or so TCR beta sequences with HLA alleles at 0.05 false discovery rate. One later analysis reportedly identified an Asian-associated ancestry cluster that showed fewer N-insertions than the approximately 600-donor mean. Rates of TCR association differed by HLA locus in a later analysis, with DRB1 highest and HLA-C lowest. Presence/absence analyses assumed roughly uniform sequencing depth across donors.

The PCR employed 60 Vbeta primers together with 13 Jbeta primers. Sequencing used immunoSEQ multiplex PCR; TCRdb keeps in-frame clones, though not all of them. The table includes 130,000 to 150,000 clones, less than 85% detected once. Sample: PBMCs. The TCR comes from a man aged 35-49 years in good health and CMV-seropositive. The rearrangement uses TRBV6-5 and TRBJ2-7; no clear D gene. CDR3 residues: CASSNLNSYEQYF. For the CDR3, the DNA is TGTGCCAGCAGCAACTTGAACTCCTACGAGCAGTACTTC.